Below, 14 T cell receptor beta chains from the same sample are listed, as sequenced in a study of blood T cells in healthy people across ages. The use of a sample-barcoded 5' primer and a J-beta primer mix characterized a second PCR of about 6 to 12 cycles. TCRdb processed the 5' RACE reads anew with MiXCR; each CDR3 protein has one entry. The sample consists of about 1,600,000 distinct CDR3 sequences, 42% of them appearing once. Sequenced input: blood. Source of these receptors: a woman in her late teens or twenties in good health.

The rearrangement uses TRBV6-1 and TRBJ1-2; 7 bases align to TRBD1. This CDR3 is 16 amino acids long. Germline-derived CDR1 and CDR2 are MNHNS and SASEGT. Trimming took 6 bases from V and 3 from J; bases not matched to a gene: 13. In DNA form, the CDR3 reads TGTGCCAGCAGGGCCGGGACAGTCCAAGAGGACTATGGCTACACCTTC. It translates to CASRAGTVQEDYGYTF.

The genes are TRBV18 and TRBJ1-4; D remains unclear. The V end was cut by 0 bases, the J end by 8 bases, with 10 bases between. The CDR3 loop spans 14 amino acids. The V gene's germline CDR1 is KGHSH and CDR2 LQKENI. CDR3 loop: CASSPPEQSEKLFF. CDR3 nucleotide sequence: TGTGCCAGCTCACCACCGGAACAGTCGGAAAAACTGTTTTTT.

The genes are TRBV6-5 and TRBJ2-3; D not resolved. Looked up from germline, CDR1 is MNHEY and CDR2 is SVGAGI. The CDR3 is made up of 14 amino acids. Between the trimmed V and J ends, which lost 7 bases and 1 base, there was a span of 12 bases. The CDR3 bases are TGTGCCAGCATTGGGTCCGCGGGCACAGATACGCAGTATTTT. Its translation: CASIGSAGTDTQYF.

The table lists this clonotype with a few counts. The chain joins TRBV2 to TRBJ2-1; tentative D call: TRBD1 (5 bases). This CDR3 region has 14 residues. The V gene lost 2 bases and the J gene lost 3 bases, with 8 bases spanning the gap. Germline assignment: CDR1 SNHLY and CDR2 FYNNEI. The CDR3 sequence is CASSERGYYNEQFF. In DNA, the CDR3 is TGTGCCAGCAGTGAAAGGGGTTACTACAATGAGCAGTTCTTC.

This clonotype was counted only a few times. V gene TRBV20-1 combines with J gene TRBJ1-6; the match to TRBD1 covers 10 bases. V lost 4 bases, J lost 9 bases, and 9 bases stayed unmatched. Looked up from germline, CDR1 is DFQATT and CDR2 is SNEGSKA (reference sequence). The CDR3 has 15 residues. CDR3 sequence (DNA): TGCAGTGCTAAATACTCCGGGACAGGGGCTTCACCCCTCCACTTT. It translates to CSAKYSGTGASPLHF.

The chain carries TRBV20-1 and TRBJ2-7, with TRBD1 matching 9 bases. V shed 4 bases, J shed 7 bases, and the junction held 2 bases outside the gene matches. CDR1 and CDR2 from the germline V gene are DFQATT and SNEGSKA (reference sequence). The CDR3 totals 11 residues. The CDR3 protein is CSATGTGEQYF. The CDR3 bases are TGCAGTGCTACCGGGACAGGGGAGCAGTACTTC.

This chain links TRBV20-1 with TRBJ2-3; D is tentatively TRBD1 or TRBD2 (5 bases each). This CDR3 is 15 amino acids long. Germline V lookup: CDR1 DFQATT, CDR2 SNEGSKA (reference sequence). Trimming cost V 0 bases and J 2 bases, with 12 bases left between them. The CDR3 DNA sequence: TGCAGTGCTAGAGATACCCGGGGCCCCACAGATACGCAGTATTTT. Translation: CSARDTRGPTDTQYF.

In its sample, this clonotype was seen a few times. The chain employs TRBV29-1 and TRBJ2-7, with TRBD2 as a possible D gene (6 bases). Per germline, CDR1 SQVTM and CDR2 ANQGSEA. V was cut by 7 bases and J by 7 bases, with 20 bases left in between. This CDR3 has 13 residues. The CDR3 DNA sequence: TGCAGCGGGAGGGACTTTGGGAAAAATGAGCAGTACTTC. Translated: CSGRDFGKNEQYF.

The rearrangement joins TRBV7-3 to TRBJ2-7; a possible D gene is TRBD1 (5 bases). Germline-derived CDR1 and CDR2 are SGHTA and FQGTGA. The CDR3 has 15 residues. V lost 5 bases and J 1 base, leaving 15 bases between the germline ends. CDR3 sequence: CASSPGMDKSYEQYF. The CDR3 DNA sequence: TGTGCCAGCAGCCCAGGCATGGACAAATCCTACGAGCAGTACTTC. Full variable domain (outside the CDR3, taken from reference TRBV7-3 and TRBJ2-7): GAGVSQTPSNKVTEKGKYVELRCDPISGHTALYWYRQSLGQGPEFLIYFQGTGAADDSGLPNDRFFAVRPEGSVSTLKIQRTERGDSAVYLCASSPGMDKSYEQYFGPGTRLTVT.

This clonotype was counted between two and nine times. The chain is built from TRBV9 and TRBJ2-3, with 8 nucleotides matching TRBD2. The length of the CDR3 is 14 residues. V was pared by 1 base and J by 7 bases, with 5 bases of the junction left unmatched. Germline CDR1 SGDLS, CDR2 YYNGEE. The CDR3 protein is CASSVSGGANTQYF. The CDR3 DNA reads TGTGCCAGCAGCGTATCCGGGGGGGCGAATACGCAGTATTTT.

The chain is built from TRBV5-1 and TRBJ2-5; TRBD1 agrees at 7 bases. The length of the CDR3 is 15 residues. The V gene end was trimmed by 2 bases and the J gene end by 2 bases; junction bases not matched to a gene: 6. Germline CDR1 SGHRS, CDR2 YFSETQ. DNA for the CDR3: TGCGCCAGCAGCTTCCAACCGGGACAGCAAGAGACCCAGTACTTC. It translates to CASSFQPGQQETQYF.

The J gene is TRBJ2-7, the V gene TRBV25-1; TRBD2 aligns across 8 bases. V was clipped by 2 bases and J by 5 bases; unmatched bases: 5. CDR3 length equals 14 residues. Germline values: CDR1 MGHDK, CDR2 SYGVNS. This chain's CDR3 is CASSESGSMDEQYF. CDR3 sequence (DNA): TGTGCCAGCAGTGAAAGCGGGAGTATGGACGAGCAGTACTTC.

V and J are TRBV29-1 and TRBJ1-1; 10 bases map to TRBD1. The CDR3 is 15 amino acids. Per germline, CDR1 SQVTM and CDR2 ANQGSEA. Trimming at V came to 6 bases and at J to 1 base, leaving 8 bases not matched to a gene. CDR3: CSVEGQGNTNTEAFF. The CDR3 DNA reads TGCAGCGTGGAGGGACAGGGGAACACGAACACTGAAGCTTTCTTT.

This clonotype was observed once. An end of the junction does not agree with germline; a read error may underlie this. The rearrangement uses TRBV6-1 and TRBJ2-1; no firm D call. There are 13 residues in the CDR3. Looked up from germline, CDR1 is MNHNS and CDR2 is SASEGT. In DNA form, the CDR3 reads TGTGTCAGCAGTCTCCGGACCTGGAATGAGCAGTTCTTC. It yields the protein CVSSLRTWNEQFF.